This TCR beta chain was sequenced for a study of T cell repertoires in cytomegalovirus infection. Study as a whole: TCR beta signatures that were public indicated CMV infection and matching HLA type.

MiXCR was run by TCRdb on the reads, yielding one entry per CDR3 protein. The table lists about 150,000 distinct CDR3 sequences, more than 25% of them singletons, with roughly half in the top ten. Details on this clonotype: What it binds is not known.

Study observations and caveats: Within the response measured ex vivo, HLA-C-restricted CMV-specific TCR beta clonotypes were dominant. Summed frequency of public TCR beta families distinguished CMV carriers with the relevant HLA.

V was cut by 6 bases and J by 1 base, with 8 bases left in between. Germline CDR1 reads MNHNS; CDR2 reads SASEGT. The CDR3 loop spans 13 amino acids. The source material was CD8+ T cells from cultured PBMCs, sampled from culture after CMV antigen stimulation. This clonotype was sampled from a human donor in good health (CMV status not recorded). Some clones in this sample may be carry-over from other donors' samples. The chain employs TRBV6-1 and TRBJ2-3; either TRBD1 or TRBD2 may fit D (5 bases each). The CDR3, as DNA: TGTGCCAGCAGCTCGGGGCGCACAGATACGCAGTATTTT. Translated, it gives CASSSGRTDTQYF.